These 16 T cell receptor beta chains were sequenced from one sample in a study of blood T cell repertoires in COVID-19. Sequencing used immunoSEQ multiplex PCR; TCRdb keeps in-frame clones, though not all of them. This sample has roughly 260,000 clones, with approximately 82% found just once. Sequenced: peripheral blood. The source of these receptors is a woman between 18 and 29 years old with acute or convalescent COVID-19.

The chain recombines TRBV10-1 with TRBJ2-1; 14 bases are a match to TRBD2. There are 18 residues in the CDR3. V dropped 6 bases and J dropped 6; count of bases not matched to a gene: 13. The germline V gene encodes CDR1 WNHNN and CDR2 SYGVQD (reference sequence). The CDR3 sequence is CASRTTSGREIGCNEQFF. The CDR3 DNA sequence: TGCGCCAGCAGAACGACTAGCGGGAGGGAGATTGGGTGCAATGAGCAGTTCTTC.

The chain combines TRBV29-1 with TRBJ1-2; D remains unclear. V lost 8 bases and J lost 6, with 16 bases in between. The CDR3 is made up of 12 amino acids. Looked up from germline, CDR1 is SQVTM and CDR2 is ANQGSEA. The CDR3 nucleotides read TGCAGCACCGGGCCCTCCGGGGATGGCTACACCTTC. It specifies CSTGPSGDGYTF.

This chain connects TRBV27 to TRBJ1-2, with D possibly being TRBD1 (6 bases). Trimming took off 3 bases at V and 5 bases at J, with 19 bases between the two ends. There are 16 residues in the CDR3. The germline V gene encodes CDR1 MNHEY and CDR2 SMNVEV (reference sequence). The CDR3 sequence: CASSFALGGALYGYTF. CDR3 DNA sequence: TGTGCCAGCAGTTTTGCGTTAGGGGGGGCTCTGTATGGCTACACCTTC.

This clone was counted a single time. This sequence joins TRBV5-1 and TRBJ2-1; the match to TRBD2 covers 12 bases. With V trimmed by 0 bases and J by 7 bases, 2 bases remained unmatched. The germline gives CDR1 SGHRS, CDR2 YFSETQ. This CDR3 comprises 15 residues. CDR3 nucleotide sequence: TGCGCCAGCAGCTTGGATACTAGCGGGAGGAATGAGCAGTTCTTC. It specifies CASSLDTSGRNEQFF.

The V and J genes are TRBV7-2 and TRBJ2-2; perhaps TRBD1 as D (5 bases). The length of the CDR3 is 14 residues. The V and J ends lost 3 bases and 3 bases respectively, with 8 bases between them. Germline assignment: CDR1 SGHTA and CDR2 FQGNSA. CDR3 bases: TGTGCCAGCAGCTTCTCGACAGACACCGGGGAGCTGTTTTTT. It translates to CASSFSTDTGELFF.

This chain links TRBV18 with TRBJ1-5; 8 positions match TRBD1. This CDR3 spans 15 amino acids. Per germline, CDR1 KGHSH and CDR2 LQKENI. V dropped 5 bases and J dropped 0; count of bases not matched to a gene: 3. The CDR3 loop reads CASSATGDSNQPQHF. The CDR3 nucleotides are TGTGCCAGCTCAGCGACAGGGGATAGCAATCAGCCCCAGCATTTT.

The V call is TRBV28, the J call TRBJ2-1; 10 nucleotides align to TRBD1. J gave up 12 bases and V 2 bases, and 13 bases lay outside the gene matches. The CDR3 is 16 amino acids. Germline V gene data show CDR1 as MDHEN and CDR2 as SYDVKM. The CDR3 bases are TGTGCCAGCAGTTTAATCGGGACAGGGGCAGGCATTGGGCAGTTCTTC. Translation gives CASSLIGTGAGIGQFF.

The genes are TRBV19 and TRBJ2-1; 10 bases line up with TRBD2. Germline assignment: CDR1 LNHDA and CDR2 SQIVND (reference sequence). V dropped 10 bases and J dropped 5; count of bases not matched to a gene: 8. The CDR3 contains 14 residues. The CDR3 region is CATSLAGSHNEQFF. The CDR3 coding sequence is TGTGCCACCTCACTAGCGGGGTCTCACAATGAGCAGTTCTTC.

There are many counts of this clone. The J gene is TRBJ2-3, the V gene TRBV6-2 or TRBV6-3; 9 bases map to TRBD2. The CDR3 sequence is 14 residues long. The germline CDR1 and CDR2 sequences are MNHEY and SVGEGT. Losses at the gene ends were 6 bases for V and 6 bases for J; bases not matched to a gene: 7. Here the CDR3 DNA reads TGTGCCAGCAGCCAGCGGGAGGCGTGGGATACGCAGTATTTT. It is translated as CASSQREAWDTQYF.

The chain carries TRBV4-3 and TRBJ1-2, with D unclear. The CDR3 extends over 13 amino acids. The V end was cut by 1 base, the J end by 8 bases, with 11 bases between. CDR1 and CDR2 (germline): LGHNA, YSLEER. The CDR3 DNA follows: TGCGCCAGCAGCCAAGTTGGCAATTGGGGCTACACCTTC. It codes for CASSQVGNWGYTF.

In nucleotides, the CDR3 is TGTGCCAGCAGCTTGGGCACTAGCGGAGGATCCTACGAGCAGTACTTC. Its protein is CASSLGTSGGSYEQYF. The chain couples TRBV5-5 to TRBJ2-7; 8 positions match TRBD2. The length of the CDR3 is 16 residues. The V segment lost 0 bases and the J segment 1 base; nucleotides outside the gene matches: 6. Germline V CDR1 and CDR2: SGHKS, YYEKEE (reference sequence).

This chain joins TRBV6-6 and TRBJ1-5, with D possibly being TRBD1 (5 bases). The germline V gene has CDR1 MNHNY and CDR2 SVGAGI (reference sequence). The CDR3 is made up of 16 amino acids. Trimming removed 6 bases at V and 0 bases at J, with 15 bases between. CDR3 in amino acids: CASSPYSGYSNQPQHF. Written as DNA, the CDR3 is TGTGCCAGCAGCCCCTACTCAGGGTATAGCAATCAGCCCCAGCATTTT.

This chain connects TRBV2 to TRBJ1-2; D is undetermined. There are 12 residues in the CDR3. In germline, CDR1 is SNHLY, CDR2 FYNNEI. V was pared by 2 bases and J by 8 bases, with 9 bases between. The CDR3 region is CASSEIGRGYTF. The CDR3 nucleotides read TGTGCCAGCAGTGAAATAGGGAGAGGCTACACCTTC.

This rearrangement joins TRBV7-9 to TRBJ2-1; 8 nucleotides line up with TRBD2. Per germline, CDR1 SEHNR and CDR2 FQNEAQ (reference sequence). V gave up 7 bases and J gave up 0 bases; unmatched junction bases: 11. The CDR3 is made up of 17 amino acids. This chain's CDR3 is CASTPETSAFSYNEQFF. The CDR3 coding sequence is TGTGCCAGCACCCCAGAGACTAGCGCATTCTCCTACAATGAGCAGTTCTTC.

This clone showed up just a few times. The chain carries TRBV20-1 and TRBJ2-7; TRBD2 is a possible D gene (6 bases). Germline lookup yields CDR1 DFQATT and CDR2 SNEGSKA (reference sequence). This CDR3 spans 13 amino acids. V shed 3 bases and J shed 1 base, with 10 bases lying between them. Here the CDR3 DNA reads TGCAGTGCTAGTACGGGGGTATCCTACGAGCAGTACTTC. This translates into CSASTGVSYEQYF.

The chain joins TRBV24-1 to TRBJ2-5; 9 nucleotides line up with TRBD2. With V trimmed by 4 bases and J by 5 bases, 7 bases remained unmatched. Germline loops: CDR1 KGHDR, CDR2 SFDVKD. The CDR3 sequence is 15 residues long. The CDR3: CATSDFSGSMETQYF. CDR3 DNA: TGTGCCACCAGTGACTTTAGCGGGAGTATGGAGACCCAGTACTTC.